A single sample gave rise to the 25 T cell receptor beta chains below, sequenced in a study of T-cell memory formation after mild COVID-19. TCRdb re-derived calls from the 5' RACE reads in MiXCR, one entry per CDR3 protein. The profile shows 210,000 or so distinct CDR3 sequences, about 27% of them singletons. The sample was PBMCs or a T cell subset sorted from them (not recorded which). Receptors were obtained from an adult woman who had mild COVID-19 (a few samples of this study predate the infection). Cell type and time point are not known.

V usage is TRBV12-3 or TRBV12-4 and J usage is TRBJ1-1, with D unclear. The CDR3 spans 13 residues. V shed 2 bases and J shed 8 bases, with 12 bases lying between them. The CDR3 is CASSLFRAQEAFF. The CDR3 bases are TGTGCCAGCAGTTTATTTAGAGCCCAAGAAGCTTTCTTT.

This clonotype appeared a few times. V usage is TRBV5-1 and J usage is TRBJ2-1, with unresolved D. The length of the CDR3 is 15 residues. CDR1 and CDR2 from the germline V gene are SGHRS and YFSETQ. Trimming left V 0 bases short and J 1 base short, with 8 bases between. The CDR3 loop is CASSLAWGSYNEQFF. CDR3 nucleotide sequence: TGCGCCAGCAGCTTGGCTTGGGGTTCCTACAATGAGCAGTTCTTC. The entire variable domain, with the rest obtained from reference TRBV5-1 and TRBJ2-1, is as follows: KAGVTQTPRYLIKTRGQQVTLSCSPISGHRSVSWYQQTPGQGLQFLFEYFSETQRNKGNFPGRFSGRQFSNSRSEMNVSTLELGDSALYLCASSLAWGSYNEQFFGPGTRLTVL.

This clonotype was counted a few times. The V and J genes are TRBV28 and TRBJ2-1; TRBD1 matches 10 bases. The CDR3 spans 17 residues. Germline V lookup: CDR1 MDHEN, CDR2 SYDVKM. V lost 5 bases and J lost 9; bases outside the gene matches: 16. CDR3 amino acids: CASSARQGAEAVSEQFF. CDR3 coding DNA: TGTGCCAGCAGTGCCAGACAGGGGGCTGAAGCCGTGAGTGAGCAGTTCTTC.

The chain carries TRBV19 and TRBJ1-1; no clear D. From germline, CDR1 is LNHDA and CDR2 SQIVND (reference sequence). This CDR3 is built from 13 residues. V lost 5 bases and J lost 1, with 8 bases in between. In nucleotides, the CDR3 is TGTGCCAGTAGTTATAGACCGAACACTGAAGCTTTCTTT. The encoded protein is CASSYRPNTEAFF.

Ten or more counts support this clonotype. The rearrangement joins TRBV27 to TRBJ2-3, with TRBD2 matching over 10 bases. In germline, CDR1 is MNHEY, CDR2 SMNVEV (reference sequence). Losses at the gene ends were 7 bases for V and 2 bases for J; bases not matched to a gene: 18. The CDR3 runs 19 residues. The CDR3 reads CASKRSPSGLAGDTDTQYF. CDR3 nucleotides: TGTGCCAGCAAAAGGTCCCCCAGCGGGCTAGCGGGAGACACAGATACGCAGTATTTT.

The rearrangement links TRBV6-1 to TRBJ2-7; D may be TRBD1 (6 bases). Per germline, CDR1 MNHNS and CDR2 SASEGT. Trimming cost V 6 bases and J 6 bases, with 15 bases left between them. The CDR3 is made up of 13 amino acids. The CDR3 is CASSPGRGSEQYF. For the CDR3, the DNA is TGTGCCAGCAGCCCCGGCAGGGGCTCCGAGCAGTACTTC.

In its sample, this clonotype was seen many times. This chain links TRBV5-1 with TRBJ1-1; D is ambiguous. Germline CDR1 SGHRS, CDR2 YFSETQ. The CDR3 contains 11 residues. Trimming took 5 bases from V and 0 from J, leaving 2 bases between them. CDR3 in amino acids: CASSMNTEAFF. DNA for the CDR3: TGCGCCAGCAGTATGAACACTGAAGCTTTCTTT.

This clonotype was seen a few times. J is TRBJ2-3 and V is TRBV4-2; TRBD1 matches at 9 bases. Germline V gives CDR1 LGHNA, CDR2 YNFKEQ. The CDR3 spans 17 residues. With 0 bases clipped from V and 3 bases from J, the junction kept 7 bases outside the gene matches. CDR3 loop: CASSQDWGQGPTDTQYF. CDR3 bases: TGTGCCAGCAGCCAAGATTGGGGACAGGGACCAACAGATACGCAGTATTTT.

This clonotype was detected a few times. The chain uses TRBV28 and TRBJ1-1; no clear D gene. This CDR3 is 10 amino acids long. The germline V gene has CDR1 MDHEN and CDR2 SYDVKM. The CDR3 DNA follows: TGTGTTAGTATTGGTACTGAAGCTTTCTTT. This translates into CVSIGTEAFF.

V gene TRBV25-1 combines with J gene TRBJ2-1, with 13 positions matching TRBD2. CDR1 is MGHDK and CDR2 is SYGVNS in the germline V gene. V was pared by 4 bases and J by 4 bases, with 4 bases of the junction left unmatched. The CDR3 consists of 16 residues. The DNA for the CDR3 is TGTGCCAGCAGTGGCCGACTAGCGGGAGGTTACAATGAGCAGTTCTTC. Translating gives CASSGRLAGGYNEQFF.

This chain's CDR3 is CASTRNAGGASDTQYF. The CDR3 bases are TGTGCCAGCACCCGGAATGCCGGGGGGGCCTCAGATACGCAGTATTTT. J is TRBJ2-3 and V is TRBV6-4, with 8 bases aligning to TRBD2. The germline CDR1 and CDR2 sequences are MRHNA and SNTAGT. The CDR3 extends over 16 amino acids. V gave up 7 bases and J gave up 4 bases; unmatched junction bases: 13.

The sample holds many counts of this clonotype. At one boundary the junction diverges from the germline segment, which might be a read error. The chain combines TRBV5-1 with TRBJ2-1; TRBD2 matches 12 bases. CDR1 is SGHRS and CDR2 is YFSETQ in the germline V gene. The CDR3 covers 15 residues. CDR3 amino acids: CASSLTSGRYNEQFF. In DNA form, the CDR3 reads TGTGCCAGCAGTTTGACTAGCGGGAGATACAATGAGCAGTTCTTC.

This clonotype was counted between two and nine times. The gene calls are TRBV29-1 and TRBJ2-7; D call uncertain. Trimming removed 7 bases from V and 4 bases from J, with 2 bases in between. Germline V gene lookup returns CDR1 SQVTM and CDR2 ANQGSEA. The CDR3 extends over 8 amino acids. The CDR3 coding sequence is TGCAGCGGATACGAGCAGTACTTC. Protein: CSGYEQYF.

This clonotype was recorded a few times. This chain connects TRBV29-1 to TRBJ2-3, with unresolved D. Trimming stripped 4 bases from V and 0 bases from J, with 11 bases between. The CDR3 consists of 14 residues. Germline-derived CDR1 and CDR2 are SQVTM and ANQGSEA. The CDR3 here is CSVVGRSSTDTQYF. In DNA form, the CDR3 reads TGCAGCGTTGTGGGCAGATCTAGCACAGATACGCAGTATTTT.

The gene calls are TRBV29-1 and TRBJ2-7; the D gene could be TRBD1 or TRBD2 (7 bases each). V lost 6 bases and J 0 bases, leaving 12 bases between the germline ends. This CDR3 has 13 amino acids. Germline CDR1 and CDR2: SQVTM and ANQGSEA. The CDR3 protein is CSVGRGLSYEQYF. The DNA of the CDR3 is TGCAGCGTAGGGAGGGGGCTCTCCTACGAGCAGTACTTC.

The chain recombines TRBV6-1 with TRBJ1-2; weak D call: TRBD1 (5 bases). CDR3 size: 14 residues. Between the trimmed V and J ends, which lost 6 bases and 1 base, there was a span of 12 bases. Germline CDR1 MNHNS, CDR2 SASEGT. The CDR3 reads CASRRDGGNYGYTF. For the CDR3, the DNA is TGTGCCAGCAGAAGGGACGGAGGTAACTATGGCTACACCTTC.

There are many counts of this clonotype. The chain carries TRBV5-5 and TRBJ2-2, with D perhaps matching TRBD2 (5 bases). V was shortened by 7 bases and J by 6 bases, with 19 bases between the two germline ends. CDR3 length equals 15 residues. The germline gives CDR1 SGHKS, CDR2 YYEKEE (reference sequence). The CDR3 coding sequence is TGTGCCAGCCTAGCCCTCACGGGGAAACCCGGGGAGCTGTTTTTT. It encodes CASLALTGKPGELFF.

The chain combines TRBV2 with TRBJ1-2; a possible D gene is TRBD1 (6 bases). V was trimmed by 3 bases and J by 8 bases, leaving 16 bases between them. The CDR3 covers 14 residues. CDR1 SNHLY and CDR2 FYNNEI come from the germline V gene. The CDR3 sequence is CASSDPQRGRGYTF. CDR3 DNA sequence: TGTGCCAGCAGTGACCCCCAGAGGGGGAGGGGCTACACCTTC.

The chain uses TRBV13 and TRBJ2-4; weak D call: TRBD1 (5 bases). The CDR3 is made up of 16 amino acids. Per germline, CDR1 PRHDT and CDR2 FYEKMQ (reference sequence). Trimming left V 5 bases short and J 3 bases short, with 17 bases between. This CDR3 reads CASSPGGRDYKNIQYF. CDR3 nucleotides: TGTGCCAGCAGCCCCGGCGGCAGGGATTACAAAAACATTCAGTACTTC.

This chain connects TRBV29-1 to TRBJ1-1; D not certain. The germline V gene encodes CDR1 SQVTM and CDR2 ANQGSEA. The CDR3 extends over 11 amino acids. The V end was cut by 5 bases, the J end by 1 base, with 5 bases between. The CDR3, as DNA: TGCAGCGTTTTCCAGAACACTGAAGCTTTCTTT. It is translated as CSVFQNTEAFF. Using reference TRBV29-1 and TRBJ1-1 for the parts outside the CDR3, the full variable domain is SAVISQKPSRDICQRGTSLTIQCQVDSQVTMMFWYRQQPGQSLTLIATANQGSEATYESGFVIDKFPISRPNLTFSTLTVSNMSPEDSSIYLCSVFQNTEAFFGQGTRLTVV.

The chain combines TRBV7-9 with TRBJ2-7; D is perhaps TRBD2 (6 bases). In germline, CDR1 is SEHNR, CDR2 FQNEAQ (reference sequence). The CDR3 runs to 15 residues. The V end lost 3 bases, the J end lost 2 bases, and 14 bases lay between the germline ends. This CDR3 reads CASSFGGKPAYEQYF. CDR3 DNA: TGTGCCAGCAGCTTCGGCGGGAAACCCGCCTACGAGCAGTACTTC.

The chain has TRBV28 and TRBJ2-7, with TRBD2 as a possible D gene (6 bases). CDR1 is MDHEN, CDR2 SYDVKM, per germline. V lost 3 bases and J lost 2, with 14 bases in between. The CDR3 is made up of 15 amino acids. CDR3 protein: CASSLVAGPTYEQYF. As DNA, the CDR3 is TGTGCCAGCAGTTTGGTTGCGGGGCCCACCTACGAGCAGTACTTC.

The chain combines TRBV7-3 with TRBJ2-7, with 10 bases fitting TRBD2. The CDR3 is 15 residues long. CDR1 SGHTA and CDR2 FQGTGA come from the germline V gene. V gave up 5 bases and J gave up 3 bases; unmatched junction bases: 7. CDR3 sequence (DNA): TGTGCCAGCAGCGCCCTAGCGGGAGTGATCTACGAGCAGTACTTC. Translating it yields CASSALAGVIYEQYF.

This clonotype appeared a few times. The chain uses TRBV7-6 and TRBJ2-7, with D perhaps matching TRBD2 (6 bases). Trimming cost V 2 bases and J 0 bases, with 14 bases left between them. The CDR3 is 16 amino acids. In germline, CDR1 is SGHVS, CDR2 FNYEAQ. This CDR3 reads CASSLLRDSSSYEQYF. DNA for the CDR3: TGTGCCAGCAGCTTACTCCGGGACTCAAGCTCCTACGAGCAGTACTTC.

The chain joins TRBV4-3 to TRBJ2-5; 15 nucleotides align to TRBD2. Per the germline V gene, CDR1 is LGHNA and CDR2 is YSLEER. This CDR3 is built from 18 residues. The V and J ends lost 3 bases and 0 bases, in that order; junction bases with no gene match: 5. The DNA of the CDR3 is TGCGCCAGCAGCCAGGGACTAGCGGGAGGAAGGTACCAAGAGACCCAGTACTTC. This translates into CASSQGLAGGRYQETQYF.